One and the same sample provided the 27 T cell receptor beta chains below, sequenced in a study of cytomegalovirus exposure and HLA in healthy donors. The PCR was carried out with 60 Vbeta primers and 13 Jbeta primers. Only in-frame clones appear in the TCRdb table, and some are missing; sequencing was by immunoSEQ multiplex PCR. The table includes roughly 180,000 clones, around 80% detected once. Sequencing used PBMCs. Receptors were obtained from a woman between 50 and 59 years old in good health and CMV-seropositive.

The chain recombines TRBV2 with TRBJ2-1; D is perhaps TRBD2 (6 bases). Looked up from germline, CDR1 is SNHLY and CDR2 is FYNNEI. Trimming removed 6 bases from V and 3 bases from J, with 12 bases in between. The CDR3 is 14 amino acids. The CDR3 is CASREGRNYNEQFF. CDR3 bases: TGTGCCAGCAGGGAGGGACGGAACTACAATGAGCAGTTCTTC. Full variable domain (remainder filled in from reference TRBV2 and TRBJ2-1): EPEVTQTPSHQVTQMGQEVILRCVPISNHLYFYWYRQILGQKVEFLVSFYNNEISEKSEIFDDQFSVERPDGSNFTLKIRSTKLEDSAMYFCASREGRNYNEQFFGPGTRLTVL.

The chain is built from TRBV7-9 and TRBJ2-7, with 9 positions matching TRBD1. This CDR3 is built from 14 residues. Germline V CDR1 and CDR2: SEHNR, FQNEAQ (reference sequence). With 1 base clipped from V and 5 bases from J, the junction kept 3 bases outside the gene matches. The chain's CDR3 is CASSLGTGVHEQYF. The DNA of the CDR3 is TGTGCCAGCAGCTTAGGGACAGGGGTACACGAGCAGTACTTC.

V gene TRBV28 combines with J gene TRBJ2-2; weak D call: TRBD2 (7 bases). The CDR3 is 15 residues long. V lost 6 bases, J lost 4 bases, and 15 bases lay in between. CDR1 and CDR2 from the germline V gene are MDHEN and SYDVKM. The CDR3 protein is CASSSPGEGTGELFF. DNA for the CDR3: TGTGCCAGCAGCTCGCCAGGGGAGGGCACCGGGGAGCTGTTTTTT.

This chain links TRBV29-1 with TRBJ2-7; TRBD1 matches at 8 bases. Unmatched junction bases numbered 4, after V lost 6 bases and J lost 3 bases. This CDR3 is built from 12 residues. Germline CDR1 SQVTM, CDR2 ANQGSEA. The CDR3 protein is CSVQGANYEQYF. DNA for the CDR3: TGCAGCGTCCAGGGGGCGAACTACGAGCAGTACTTC.

This chain uses TRBV29-1 with TRBJ1-6; 8 bases line up with TRBD1. CDR3 length: 13 amino acids. Germline V gives CDR1 SQVTM, CDR2 ANQGSEA. V lost 7 bases to trimming and J lost 8 bases; unmatched junction nucleotides: 7. The CDR3 sequence is CSARQGIDSPLHF. For the CDR3, the DNA is TGCAGCGCGCGACAGGGGATAGATTCACCCCTCCACTTT. The full variable domain, completed using reference TRBV29-1 and TRBJ1-6, is SAVISQKPSRDICQRGTSLTIQCQVDSQVTMMFWYRQQPGQSLTLIATANQGSEATYESGFVIDKFPISRPNLTFSTLTVSNMSPEDSSIYLCSARQGIDSPLHFGNGTRLTVT.

This clone was recorded once. One end of the junction does not line up with germline, which may come from a read error. This chain uses TRBV7-7 with TRBJ2-5, with 12 positions matching TRBD1. The CDR3 runs 15 residues. Germline CDR1 and CDR2: SSHAT and FNYEAQ (reference sequence). CDR3 protein: CASRPGTGGVETQYF. The CDR3 DNA is TGTGCTAGCAGGCCCGGGACAGGGGGCGTCGAGACCCAGTACTTC.

This clone appeared a few times. The J gene is TRBJ2-7, the V gene TRBV27, with D possibly TRBD1 on 6 matching bases. This CDR3 contains 15 residues. With 4 bases removed from V and 6 bases from J, the gap between germline ends came to 19 bases. Germline V gene sequence: CDR1 MNHEY, CDR2 SMNVEV (reference sequence). The CDR3 DNA reads as TGTGCCAGCAGTTCGGGTAGGGCAGGGGTGGGCGAGCAGTACTTC. It translates to CASSSGRAGVGEQYF.

The chain recombines TRBV10-2 with TRBJ2-1; D not resolved. The CDR3 has 13 residues. V was clipped by 4 bases and J by 10 bases, with 14 bases between them. Germline-derived CDR1 and CDR2 are WSHSY and SAAADI. The CDR3 protein is CASSVDLGSEQFF. The DNA for the CDR3 is TGCGCCAGCAGTGTAGATCTCGGGTCCGAGCAGTTCTTC.

V and J are TRBV2 and TRBJ1-5, with TRBD1 matching over 7 bases. The CDR3 has 15 residues. CDR1 and CDR2 from the germline V gene are SNHLY and FYNNEI. The J segment lost 4 bases and the V segment lost 7 bases, leaving 10 bases of the junction unmatched. CDR3 in amino acids: CASKRYGQENQPQHF. CDR3 bases: TGTGCCAGCAAAAGGTACGGACAGGAGAATCAGCCCCAGCATTTT.

The V and J genes are TRBV20-1 and TRBJ2-5; no clear D gene. Germline loops: CDR1 DFQATT, CDR2 SNEGSKA (reference sequence). V was clipped by 3 bases and J by 7 bases, with 9 bases between them. CDR3 length equals 11 residues. The CDR3 bases are TGCAGTGCTAGGACCTCAGGGACCCAGTACTTC. Translating gives CSARTSGTQYF.

The chain carries TRBV4-3 and TRBJ2-5, with 10 nucleotides matching TRBD2. This CDR3 spans 19 amino acids. Germline CDR1 is LGHNA and CDR2 is YSLEER. The J segment lost 4 bases and the V segment lost 1 base, leaving 15 bases of the junction unmatched. The CDR3 DNA reads TGCGCCAGCAGCCAAGTTTATCGGGAAGCGGGAGGGATGGGAGAGACCCAGTACTTC. This encodes CASSQVYREAGGMGETQYF.

The chain uses TRBV13 and TRBJ2-5, with D maybe TRBD1 (5 bases). Germline V gene data show CDR1 as PRHDT and CDR2 as FYEKMQ (reference sequence). Trimming left V 2 bases short and J 3 bases short, with 7 bases between. CDR3 length equals 13 residues. The chain's CDR3 is CASSLRREETQYF. The CDR3, as DNA: TGTGCCAGCAGCTTACGCAGGGAAGAGACCCAGTACTTC.

The genes are TRBV7-2 and TRBJ1-2; D not resolved. V lost 3 bases and J lost 4, with 3 bases in between. The CDR3 extends over 11 amino acids. Germline-derived CDR1 and CDR2 are SGHTA and FQGNSA. The CDR3 nucleotides read TGTGCCAGCAGCTTTATCTATGGCTACACCTTC. It encodes CASSFIYGYTF.

This chain joins TRBV5-4 and TRBJ2-5; 12 bases align to TRBD2. The CDR3 totals 18 residues. Trimming cost V 2 bases and J 1 base; bases outside gene matches: 9. The germline V gene has CDR1 SGHNT and CDR2 YYREEE (reference sequence). DNA for the CDR3: TGTGCCAGCAGCTTTCGGACTAGCGGGGCGGACTTCCAAGAGACCCAGTACTTC. This translates into CASSFRTSGADFQETQYF.

V usage is TRBV30 and J usage is TRBJ1-2; 9 positions match TRBD1. Germline V gives CDR1 GTSNPN, CDR2 SVGIG (reference sequence). V trimming: 5 bases; J trimming: 8 bases; junction bases outside the gene matches: 3. CDR3 length: 11 residues. CDR3 nucleotides: TGTGCCTGGGCACAGGGGGCGGGCTACACCTTC. This translates into CAWAQGAGYTF.

The rearrangement joins TRBV6-5 to TRBJ1-2; TRBD1 might be the D (5 bases). The V end lost 0 bases, the J end lost 8 bases, and 19 bases lay between the germline ends. Per the germline V gene, CDR1 is MNHEY and CDR2 is SVGAGI. The CDR3 has 16 residues. The CDR3 nucleotides read TGTGCCAGCAGTTACTCGGATTTCGGGGGAGTAGGCGGCTACACCTTC. Translation gives CASSYSDFGGVGGYTF.

The chain has TRBV18 and TRBJ2-3; a weak D match, TRBD2 (5 bases). The germline gives CDR1 KGHSH, CDR2 LQKENI. The CDR3 spans 15 residues. The V end lost 3 bases, the J end lost 3 bases, and 13 bases lay between the germline ends. The CDR3 coding sequence is TGTGCCAGCTCACCTAGACCTAGAGGGACAGATACGCAGTATTTT. Translation gives CASSPRPRGTDTQYF.

The chain's CDR3 is CAISVVGEGLNEQFF. CDR3 DNA: TGTGCCATCAGTGTAGTGGGGGAGGGCCTCAATGAGCAGTTCTTC. V gene TRBV10-3 combines with J gene TRBJ2-1; 7 bases line up with TRBD2. V shed 4 bases and J 6 bases; nucleotides not matched to a gene: 9. The CDR3 runs to 15 residues. CDR1 and CDR2 (germline): ENHRY, SYGVKD.

This clone was observed a few times. V usage is TRBV14 and J usage is TRBJ1-4, with D unresolved. Trimming removed 2 bases at V and 11 bases at J, with 6 bases between. This CDR3 is 11 amino acids long. Germline assignment: CDR1 SGHDN and CDR2 FVKESK. This CDR3 reads CASSQSVKLFF. The CDR3 coding sequence is TGTGCCAGCAGCCAATCGGTCAAACTGTTTTTT.

This clone was seen a single time. This chain links TRBV19 with TRBJ2-7; 8 nucleotides match TRBD1. Germline lookup yields CDR1 LNHDA and CDR2 SQIVND (reference sequence). This CDR3 region has 14 residues. V dropped 9 bases and J dropped 0; count of bases not matched to a gene: 7. CDR3 DNA sequence: TGTGCCAGCGCCCAGGGGGCGAGCTCCTACGAGCAGTACTTC. Protein product: CASAQGASSYEQYF.

There are a few counts of this clone. The chain is built from TRBV4-2 and TRBJ1-2; TRBD1 might be the D (5 bases). V lost 2 bases and J 4 bases, leaving 20 bases between the germline ends. CDR1 and CDR2 (germline): LGHNA, YNFKEQ. The CDR3 runs 17 residues. CDR3 in amino acids: CASSQPPGRTTSYGYTF. CDR3 bases: TGTGCCAGCAGCCAACCCCCCGGTCGGACAACATCCTATGGCTACACCTTC.

The chain couples TRBV7-2 to TRBJ2-7; TRBD2 matches at 11 bases. Germline CDR1 is SGHTA and CDR2 is FQGNSA. The CDR3 spans 15 residues. J gave up 0 bases and V 11 bases, and 9 bases lay outside the gene matches. Written as DNA, the CDR3 is TGTGCCTCGACGCCACTAGCGGGGGTCTCCTACGAGCAGTACTTC. Its protein is CASTPLAGVSYEQYF.

The rearrangement uses TRBV4-3 and TRBJ2-1, with TRBD1 identical over 7 bases. CDR1 is LGHNA, CDR2 YSLEER, per germline. This CDR3 comprises 16 residues. V lost 3 bases, J lost 5 bases, and 10 bases stayed unmatched. The CDR3 DNA sequence: TGCGCCAGCAGCCAGGATACAGGGGATGGGGACAATGAGCAGTTCTTC. Residues: CASSQDTGDGDNEQFF.

This clone was seen more than once but under ten times. The chain uses TRBV5-5 and TRBJ1-3; tentatively, D is TRBD1 (6 bases). V lost 6 bases to trimming and J lost 7 bases, with 14 bases between them. CDR1 and CDR2 (germline): SGHKS, YYEKEE (reference sequence). The CDR3 is made up of 13 amino acids. CDR3 protein: CASTHRVSNTIYF. The CDR3 nucleotides are TGTGCCAGCACTCACAGGGTATCGAACACCATATATTTT.

The V gene is TRBV19, the J gene TRBJ1-5; no reliable D call. The CDR3 covers 14 residues. Per the germline V gene, CDR1 is LNHDA and CDR2 is SQIVND (reference sequence). Trimming took off 3 bases at V and 7 bases at J, with 13 bases between the two ends. This chain's CDR3 is CASSMGGRRQPQHF. The CDR3 DNA reads as TGTGCCAGTAGTATGGGTGGGAGAAGGCAGCCCCAGCATTTT.

About this clone itself: Additional DNA sequences in this sample encode the identical CDR3. This sequence joins TRBV5-1 and TRBJ2-7; D ambiguous. Between the trimmed V and J ends, which lost 0 bases and 3 bases, there was a span of 7 bases. The CDR3 is 13 residues long. Germline CDR1 and CDR2: SGHRS and YFSETQ. CDR3 residues: CASSLVSGYEQYF. The CDR3 DNA is TGCGCCAGCAGCTTGGTTTCAGGCTACGAGCAGTACTTC. Using reference TRBV5-1 and TRBJ2-7 for the parts outside the CDR3, the full variable domain is KAGVTQTPRYLIKTRGQQVTLSCSPISGHRSVSWYQQTPGQGLQFLFEYFSETQRNKGNFPGRFSGRQFSNSRSEMNVSTLELGDSALYLCASSLVSGYEQYFGPGTRLTVT.

This clone was picked up one time. V usage is TRBV7-3 and J usage is TRBJ2-2, with TRBD2 as a possible D gene (5 bases). Trimming took off 3 bases at V and 5 bases at J, with 13 bases between the two ends. Germline CDR1 SGHTA, CDR2 FQGTGA. There are 15 residues in the CDR3. CDR3 nucleotides: TGTGCCAGCAGCTTCGATGCGGGTAGAACCGGGGAGCTGTTTTTT. It translates to CASSFDAGRTGELFF.